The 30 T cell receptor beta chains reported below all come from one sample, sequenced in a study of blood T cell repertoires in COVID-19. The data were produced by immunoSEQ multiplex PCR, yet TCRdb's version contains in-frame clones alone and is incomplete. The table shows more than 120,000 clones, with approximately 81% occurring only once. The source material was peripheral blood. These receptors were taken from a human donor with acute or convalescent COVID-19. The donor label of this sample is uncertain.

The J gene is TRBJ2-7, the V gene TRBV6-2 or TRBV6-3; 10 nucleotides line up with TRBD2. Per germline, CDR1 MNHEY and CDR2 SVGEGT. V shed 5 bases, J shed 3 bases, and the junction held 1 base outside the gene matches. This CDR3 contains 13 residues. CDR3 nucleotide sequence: TGTGCCAGCAGTCTAGCGGGAGTCTACGAGCAGTACGTC. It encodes CASSLAGVYEQYV.

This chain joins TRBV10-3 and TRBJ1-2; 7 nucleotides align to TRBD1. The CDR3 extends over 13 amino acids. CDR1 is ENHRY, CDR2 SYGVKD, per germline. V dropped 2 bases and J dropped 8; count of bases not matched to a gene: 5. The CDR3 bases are TGTGCCATCAGTGAGGAGGGGGCCCAGGGCTACACCTTC. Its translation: CAISEEGAQGYTF.

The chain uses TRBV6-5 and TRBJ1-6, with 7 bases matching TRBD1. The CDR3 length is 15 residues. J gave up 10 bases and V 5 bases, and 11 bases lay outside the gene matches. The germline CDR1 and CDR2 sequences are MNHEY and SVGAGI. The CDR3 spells CASSQRGPRESPLHF. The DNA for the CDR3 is TGTGCCAGCAGTCAAAGGGGGCCGCGAGAGTCACCCCTCCACTTT.

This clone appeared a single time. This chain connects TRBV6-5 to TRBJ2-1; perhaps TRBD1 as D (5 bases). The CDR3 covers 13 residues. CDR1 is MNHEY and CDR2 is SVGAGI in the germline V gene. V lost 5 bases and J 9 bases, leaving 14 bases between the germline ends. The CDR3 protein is CASSKGRVSEQFF. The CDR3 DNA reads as TGTGCCAGCAGTAAGGGCAGGGTCAGTGAGCAGTTCTTC.

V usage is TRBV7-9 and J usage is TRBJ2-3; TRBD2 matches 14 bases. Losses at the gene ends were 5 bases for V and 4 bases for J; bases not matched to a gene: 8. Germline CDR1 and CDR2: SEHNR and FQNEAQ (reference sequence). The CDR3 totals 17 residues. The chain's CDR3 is CASSNSGTSGGADTQYF. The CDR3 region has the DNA TGTGCCAGCAGCAACTCCGGGACTAGCGGGGGAGCAGATACGCAGTATTTT.

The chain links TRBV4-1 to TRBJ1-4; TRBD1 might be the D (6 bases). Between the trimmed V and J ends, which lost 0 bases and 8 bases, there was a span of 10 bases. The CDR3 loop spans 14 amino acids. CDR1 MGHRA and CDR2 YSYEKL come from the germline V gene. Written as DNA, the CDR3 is TGCGCCAGCAGCCAAGATGAACAGGGCGAAAAACTGTTTTTT. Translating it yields CASSQDEQGEKLFF.

CDR3 loop: CASSSGQGARSHQETQYF. The CDR3 nucleotides read TGCGCCAGCAGCTCGGGACAGGGGGCAAGGTCCCACCAAGAGACCCAGTACTTC. The V gene is TRBV5-1, the J gene TRBJ2-5; 12 bases are shared with TRBD1. Trimming cost V 3 bases and J 0 bases; bases outside gene matches: 9. Germline V gene sequence: CDR1 SGHRS, CDR2 YFSETQ. The CDR3 has 18 residues.

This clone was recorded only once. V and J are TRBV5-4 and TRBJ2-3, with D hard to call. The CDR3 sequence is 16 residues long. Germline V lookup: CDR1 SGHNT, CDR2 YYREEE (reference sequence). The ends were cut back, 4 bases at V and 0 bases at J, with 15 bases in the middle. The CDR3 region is CASSAGGVDSTDTQYF. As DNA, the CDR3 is TGTGCCAGCAGCGCCGGTGGAGTTGATAGCACAGATACGCAGTATTTT. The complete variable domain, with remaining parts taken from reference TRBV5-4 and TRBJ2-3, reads ETGVTQSPTHLIKTRGQQVTLRCSSQSGHNTVSWYQQALGQGPQFIFQYYREEENGRGNFPPRFSGLQFPNYSSELNVNALELDDSALYLCASSAGGVDSTDTQYFGPGTRLTVL.

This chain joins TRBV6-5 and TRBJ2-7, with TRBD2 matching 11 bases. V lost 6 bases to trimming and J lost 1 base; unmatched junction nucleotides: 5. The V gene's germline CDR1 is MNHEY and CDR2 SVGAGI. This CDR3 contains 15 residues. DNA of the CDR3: TGTGCCAGCAGCCGCGGGACTAGCGGATCCTACGAGCAGTACTTC. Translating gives CASSRGTSGSYEQYF.

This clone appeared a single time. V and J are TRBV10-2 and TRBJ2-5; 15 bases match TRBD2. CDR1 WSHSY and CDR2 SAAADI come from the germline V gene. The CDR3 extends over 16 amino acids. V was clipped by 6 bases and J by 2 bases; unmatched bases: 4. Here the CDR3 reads CASRNGLAGGQETQYF. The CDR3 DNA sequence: TGCGCCAGCAGGAATGGACTAGCGGGGGGGCAAGAGACCCAGTACTTC.

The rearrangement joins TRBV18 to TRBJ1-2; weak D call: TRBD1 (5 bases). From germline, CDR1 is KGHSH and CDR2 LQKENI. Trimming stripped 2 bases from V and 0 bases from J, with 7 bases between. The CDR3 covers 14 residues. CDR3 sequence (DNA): TGTGCCAGCTCACCATTGACAGCTAACTATGGCTACACCTTC. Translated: CASSPLTANYGYTF. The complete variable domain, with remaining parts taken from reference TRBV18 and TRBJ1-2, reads NAGVMQNPRHLVRRRGQEARLRCSPMKGHSHVYWYRQLPEEGLKFMVYLQKENIIDESGMPKERFSAEFPKEGPSILRIQQVVRGDSAAYFCASSPLTANYGYTFGSGTRLTVV.

The CDR3 nucleotides read TGTGCCAGCAGCTTGAGGGACAGGGCTTCACCCCTCCACTTT. It is translated as CASSLRDRASPLHF. The chain uses TRBV11-2 and TRBJ1-6; 9 bases are a match to TRBD1. CDR3 size: 14 residues. The germline gives CDR1 SGHAT, CDR2 FQNNGV. V was pared by 3 bases and J by 9 bases, with 3 bases of the junction left unmatched.

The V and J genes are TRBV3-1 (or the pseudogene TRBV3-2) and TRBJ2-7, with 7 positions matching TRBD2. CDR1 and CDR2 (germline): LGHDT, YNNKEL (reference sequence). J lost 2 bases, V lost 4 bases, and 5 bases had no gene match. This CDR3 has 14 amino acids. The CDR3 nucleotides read TGTGCCAGCAGCCGGGGGGGGTCCCCCTACGAGCAGTACGTC. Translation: CASSRGGSPYEQYV.

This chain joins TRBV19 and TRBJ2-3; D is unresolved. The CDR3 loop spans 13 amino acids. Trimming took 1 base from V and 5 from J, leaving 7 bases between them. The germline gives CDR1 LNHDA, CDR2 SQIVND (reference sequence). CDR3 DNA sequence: TGTGCCAGTAGTATAGGCCTTAGAGATACGCAGTATTTT. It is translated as CASSIGLRDTQYF.

For the CDR3, the DNA is TGTGCCAGCAGCTCGCGGGGGACAACTAGCACAGATACGCAGTATTTT. This gives the protein CASSSRGTTSTDTQYF. The V and J genes are TRBV4-2 and TRBJ2-3; TRBD2 might be the D (7 bases). V lost 5 bases, J lost 0 bases, and 15 bases lay in between. Germline V gene lookup returns CDR1 LGHNA and CDR2 YNFKEQ. The CDR3 has 16 residues.

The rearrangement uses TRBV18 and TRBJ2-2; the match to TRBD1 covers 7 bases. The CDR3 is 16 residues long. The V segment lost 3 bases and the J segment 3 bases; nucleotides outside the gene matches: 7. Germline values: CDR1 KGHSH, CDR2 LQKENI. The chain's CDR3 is CASSPSQGMYTGELFF. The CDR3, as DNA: TGTGCCAGCTCACCCTCACAGGGGATGTACACCGGGGAGCTGTTTTTT.

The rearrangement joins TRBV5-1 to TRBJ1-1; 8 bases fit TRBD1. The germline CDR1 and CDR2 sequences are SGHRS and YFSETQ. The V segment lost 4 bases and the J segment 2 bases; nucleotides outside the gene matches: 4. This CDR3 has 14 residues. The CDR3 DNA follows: TGCGCCAGCAGCCCACAGGGGGGAAACACTGAAGCTTTCTTT. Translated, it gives CASSPQGGNTEAFF.

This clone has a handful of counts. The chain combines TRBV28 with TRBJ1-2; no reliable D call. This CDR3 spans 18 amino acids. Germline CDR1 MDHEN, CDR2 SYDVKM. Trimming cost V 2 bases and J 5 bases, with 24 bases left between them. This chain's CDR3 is CASSLPQPYQVGGYGYTF. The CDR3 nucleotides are TGTGCCAGCAGTTTACCCCAACCCTATCAGGTTGGTGGGTATGGCTACACCTTC.

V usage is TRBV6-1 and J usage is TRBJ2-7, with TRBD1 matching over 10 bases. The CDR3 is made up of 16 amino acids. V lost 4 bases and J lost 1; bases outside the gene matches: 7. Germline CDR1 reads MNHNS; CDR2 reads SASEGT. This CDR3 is CASSAYDRGLSYEQYF. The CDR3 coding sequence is TGTGCCAGCAGTGCGTACGACAGGGGGCTATCCTACGAGCAGTACTTC.

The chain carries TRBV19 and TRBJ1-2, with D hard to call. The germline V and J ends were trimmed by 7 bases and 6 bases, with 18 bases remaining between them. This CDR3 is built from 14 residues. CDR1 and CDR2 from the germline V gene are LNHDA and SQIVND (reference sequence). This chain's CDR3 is CASTTPPYSNGYTF. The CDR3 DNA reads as TGTGCCAGTACCACCCCCCCGTATAGCAATGGCTACACCTTC.

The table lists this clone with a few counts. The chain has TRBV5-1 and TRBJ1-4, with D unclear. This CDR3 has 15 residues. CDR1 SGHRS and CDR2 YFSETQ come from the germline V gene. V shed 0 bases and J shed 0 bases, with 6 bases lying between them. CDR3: CASSLDIATNEKLFF. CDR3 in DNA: TGCGCCAGCAGCTTGGACATCGCAACTAATGAAAAACTGTTTTTT.

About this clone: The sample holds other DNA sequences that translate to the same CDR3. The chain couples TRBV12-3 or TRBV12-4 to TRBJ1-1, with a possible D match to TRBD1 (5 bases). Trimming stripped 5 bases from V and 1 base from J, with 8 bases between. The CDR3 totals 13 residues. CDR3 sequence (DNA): TGTGCCAGCAGTCTACAGGAGAACACTGAAGCTTTCTTT. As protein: CASSLQENTEAFF.

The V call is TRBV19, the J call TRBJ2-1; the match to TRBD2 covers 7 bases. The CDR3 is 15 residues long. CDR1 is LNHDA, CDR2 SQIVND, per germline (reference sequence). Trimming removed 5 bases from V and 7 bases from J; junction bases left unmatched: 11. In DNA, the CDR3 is TGTGCCAGTAGTCTATCGGGACTACCAAGTAATGAGCAGTTCTTC. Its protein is CASSLSGLPSNEQFF.

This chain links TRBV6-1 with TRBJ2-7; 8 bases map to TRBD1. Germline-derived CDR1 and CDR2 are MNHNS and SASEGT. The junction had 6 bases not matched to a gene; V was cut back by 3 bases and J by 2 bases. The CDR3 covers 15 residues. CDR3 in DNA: TGTGCCAGCAGTGACCAGGGGGCCATCGCCTACGAGCAGTACTTC. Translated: CASSDQGAIAYEQYF.

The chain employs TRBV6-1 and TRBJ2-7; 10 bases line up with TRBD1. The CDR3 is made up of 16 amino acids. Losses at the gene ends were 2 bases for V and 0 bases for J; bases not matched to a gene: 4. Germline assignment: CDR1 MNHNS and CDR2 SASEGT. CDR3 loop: CASSELGQGPSYEQYV. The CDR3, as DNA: TGTGCCAGCAGTGAATTGGGACAGGGGCCCTCCTACGAGCAGTACGTC.

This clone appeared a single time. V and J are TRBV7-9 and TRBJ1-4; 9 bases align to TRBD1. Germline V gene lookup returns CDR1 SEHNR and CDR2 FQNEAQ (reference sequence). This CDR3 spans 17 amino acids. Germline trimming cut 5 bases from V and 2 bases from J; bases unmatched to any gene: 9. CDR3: CASSRGQGTGTNEKLFF. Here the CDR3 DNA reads TGTGCCAGCAGCCGCGGACAGGGGACGGGGACTAATGAAAAACTGTTTTTT. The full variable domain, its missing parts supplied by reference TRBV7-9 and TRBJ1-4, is DTGVSQNPRHKITKRGQNVTFRCDPISEHNRLYWYRQTLGQGPEFLTYFQNEAQLEKSRLLSDRFSAERPKGSFSTLEIQRTEQGDSAMYLCASSRGQGTGTNEKLFFGSGTQLSVL.

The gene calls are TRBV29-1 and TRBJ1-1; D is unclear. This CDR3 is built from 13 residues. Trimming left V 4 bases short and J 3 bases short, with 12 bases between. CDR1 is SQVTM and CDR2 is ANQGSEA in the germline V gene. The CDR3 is CSVVLGRDTEAFF. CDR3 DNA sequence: TGCAGCGTTGTTTTAGGGCGGGACACTGAAGCTTTCTTT.

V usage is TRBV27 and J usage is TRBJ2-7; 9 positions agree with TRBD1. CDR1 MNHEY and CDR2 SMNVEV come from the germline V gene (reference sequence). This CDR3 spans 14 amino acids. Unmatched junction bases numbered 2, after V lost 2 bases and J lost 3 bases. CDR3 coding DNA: TGTGCCAGCAGTTTACTGGGACAGGGCTACGAGCAGTACTTC. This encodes CASSLLGQGYEQYF.

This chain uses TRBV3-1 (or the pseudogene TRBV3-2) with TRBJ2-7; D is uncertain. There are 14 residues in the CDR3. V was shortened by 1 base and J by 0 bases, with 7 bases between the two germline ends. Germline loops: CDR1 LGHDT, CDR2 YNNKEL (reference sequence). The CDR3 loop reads CASSQARDSYEQYF. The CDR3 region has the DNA TGTGCCAGCAGCCAAGCCCGAGACTCCTACGAGCAGTACTTC.

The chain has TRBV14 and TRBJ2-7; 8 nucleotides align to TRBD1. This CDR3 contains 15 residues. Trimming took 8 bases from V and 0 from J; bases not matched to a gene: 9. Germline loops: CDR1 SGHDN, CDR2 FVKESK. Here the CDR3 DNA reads TGTGCCAGCTGTCCTGGGGACAGGAGCTCCTACGAGCAGTACTTC. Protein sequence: CASCPGDRSSYEQYF.